The 22 T cell receptor beta chains below were found in one sample sequenced in a study of cytotoxic CD8 clonotypes in ibrutinib-treated CLL. TCRdb's table, derived via immunoSEQ multiplex PCR, lists solely in-frame clones and lacks some. Of tens of thousands of clones in the sample, approximately 60% are singletons; the top ten hold just over 20%. The sample was PBMCs, taken after 24 months of ibrutinib treatment. These receptors originate from a human donor with chronic lymphocytic leukemia.

This sequence joins TRBV7-9 and TRBJ1-2; the D gene is possibly TRBD1 (6 bases). V lost 5 bases, J lost 9 bases, and 16 bases lay in between. Germline CDR1 SEHNR, CDR2 FQNEAQ (reference sequence). The CDR3 runs 13 residues. This chain's CDR3 is CASSPGQGIRYTF. The CDR3 coding sequence is TGTGCCAGCAGCCCTGGCCAGGGGATACGCTACACCTTC.

The V and J genes are TRBV20-1 and TRBJ2-1; no definite D call. The V end was cut by 2 bases, the J end by 8 bases, with 7 bases between. CDR1 is DFQATT, CDR2 SNEGSKA, per germline (reference sequence). The CDR3 is made up of 11 amino acids. The CDR3: CSARYLYEQFF. CDR3 bases: TGCAGTGCTAGATACCTTTATGAGCAGTTCTTC.

This clone turned up a few times. The chain joins TRBV5-1 to TRBJ2-1; possibly TRBD1 or TRBD2 for D (6 bases each). V lost 2 bases, J lost 2 bases, and 11 bases lay in between. CDR1 SGHRS and CDR2 YFSETQ come from the germline V gene. The CDR3 is 15 residues long. The CDR3: CASSLGGGPYNEQFF. The DNA of the CDR3 is TGCGCCAGCAGCTTAGGGGGAGGACCCTACAATGAGCAGTTCTTC. The variable domain in full, with the rest retrieved from reference TRBV5-1 and TRBJ2-1, is KAGVTQTPRYLIKTRGQQVTLSCSPISGHRSVSWYQQTPGQGLQFLFEYFSETQRNKGNFPGRFSGRQFSNSRSEMNVSTLELGDSALYLCASSLGGGPYNEQFFGPGTRLTVL.

CDR3 residues: CAISGRGEAFF. As DNA, the CDR3 is TGTGCCATCAGTGGGAGGGGGGAAGCTTTCTTT. The chain couples TRBV10-3 to TRBJ1-1; D possibly corresponds to TRBD1 (6 bases). The V end lost 4 bases, the J end lost 8 bases, and 8 bases lay between the germline ends. Germline values: CDR1 ENHRY, CDR2 SYGVKD. This CDR3 has 11 amino acids.

This clone was counted only a few times. The chain is built from TRBV30 and TRBJ2-7; D not certain. Looked up from germline, CDR1 is GTSNPN and CDR2 is SVGIG (reference sequence). This CDR3 has 14 amino acids. Deletions cut 4 bases from V and 7 bases from J, with 20 bases between. The DNA of the CDR3 is TGTGCCTGGACTCTCGGCCCGTCAGGTATGGAGCAGTACTTC. Encoded protein: CAWTLGPSGMEQYF.

The chain couples TRBV5-1 to TRBJ1-1, with 10 bases fitting TRBD1. The CDR3 is 14 residues long. Germline V gene sequence: CDR1 SGHRS, CDR2 YFSETQ. V was pared by 3 bases and J by 8 bases, with 7 bases of the junction left unmatched. CDR3 residues: CASSSDRGPLEAFF. CDR3 sequence (DNA): TGCGCCAGCAGCTCTGACAGGGGGCCTCTGGAAGCTTTCTTT.

The chain links TRBV29-1 to TRBJ2-1; D possibly corresponds to TRBD2 (5 bases). The CDR3 is made up of 16 amino acids. Germline lookup yields CDR1 SQVTM and CDR2 ANQGSEA. V gave up 0 bases and J gave up 1 base, with 13 bases separating them. CDR3 sequence: CSVEDGLQVSYNEQFF. In DNA form, the CDR3 reads TGCAGCGTTGAAGATGGACTCCAAGTATCCTACAATGAGCAGTTCTTC.

This clone has only one observation. CDR3 coding DNA: TGCGCCAGCAGAATCGACCTTGCCTTTGGCTACACCTTC. As protein: CASRIDLAFGYTF. The chain couples TRBV5-1 to TRBJ1-2, with D uncertain. Germline V CDR1 and CDR2: SGHRS, YFSETQ. The V end lost 5 bases, the J end lost 7 bases, and 15 bases lay between the germline ends. CDR3 size: 13 residues.

The chain employs TRBV7-9 and TRBJ1-3; D gene ambiguous. Germline CDR1 SEHNR, CDR2 FQNEAQ (reference sequence). The CDR3 runs to 15 residues. Trimming left V 6 bases short and J 1 base short, with 13 bases between. CDR3 sequence (DNA): TGTGCCAGCAGTCAAATACCTGGATCTGGAAACACCATATATTTT. Protein: CASSQIPGSGNTIYF.

There are many counts of this clone. This CDR3 is CASSFEGGLDETQYF. CDR3 coding DNA: TGTGCCAGCAGTTTCGAGGGAGGACTGGACGAGACCCAGTACTTC. The V and J genes are TRBV27 and TRBJ2-5; D is possibly TRBD2 (6 bases). Germline V gives CDR1 MNHEY, CDR2 SMNVEV (reference sequence). The CDR3 is 15 amino acids. V was shortened by 3 bases and J by 5 bases, with 16 bases between the two germline ends.

DNA for the CDR3: TGTGCCAGCAGCTTAACAGGAACGGACGTAGCTTTCTTT. It codes for CASSLTGTDVAFF. The chain uses TRBV5-4 and TRBJ1-1; TRBD1 is a possible D gene (5 bases). V dropped 2 bases and J dropped 10 bases, with 15 bases sitting between them. CDR1 and CDR2 from the germline V gene are SGHNT and YYREEE (reference sequence). CDR3 length equals 13 residues. The full variable domain, with the rest looked up from reference TRBV5-4 and TRBJ1-1, is ETGVTQSPTHLIKTRGQQVTLRCSSQSGHNTVSWYQQALGQGPQFIFQYYREEENGRGNFPPRFSGLQFPNYSSELNVNALELDDSALYLCASSLTGTDVAFFGQGTRLTVV.

The rearrangement joins TRBV2 to TRBJ1-2, with 8 bases aligning to TRBD1. Trimming cost V 4 bases and J 5 bases; bases outside gene matches: 6. The CDR3 is 14 residues long. Germline V lookup: CDR1 SNHLY, CDR2 FYNNEI. CDR3 region: CASSVEQGVYGYTF. The CDR3 nucleotides read TGTGCCAGCAGTGTAGAACAGGGGGTTTATGGCTACACCTTC.

As DNA, the CDR3 is TGTGCCACCAGCGAGAAACTAGCGGGAGTATTCGACGAGCAGTACTTC. Its protein product is CATSEKLAGVFDEQYF. V and J are TRBV15 and TRBJ2-7; 11 bases map to TRBD2. The CDR3 consists of 16 residues. CDR1 is LNHNV and CDR2 is YYDKDF in the germline V gene (reference sequence). V dropped 5 bases and J dropped 5; count of bases not matched to a gene: 11.

This clone occurred a few times. The chain has TRBV11-3 and TRBJ2-1; weak D call: TRBD2 (6 bases). CDR1 and CDR2 (germline): SGHNT, YENEEA. There are 15 residues in the CDR3. Trimming took 1 base from V and 8 from J, leaving 15 bases between them. The chain's CDR3 is CASSLGFSGVDEQFF. CDR3 in DNA: TGTGCCAGCAGCTTAGGGTTTAGCGGAGTCGATGAGCAGTTCTTC.

V is TRBV5-4 and J is TRBJ2-7; the D is unclear. The CDR3 is 16 amino acids. From germline, CDR1 is SGHNT and CDR2 YYREEE (reference sequence). V was trimmed by 3 bases and J by 3 bases, leaving 19 bases between them. DNA for the CDR3: TGTGCCAGCAGCTCACCCCCTGGTCGAGGTAACTACGAGCAGTACGTC. This sequence encodes CASSSPPGRGNYEQYV.

The chain employs TRBV30 and TRBJ2-2; TRBD2 aligns across 9 bases. This CDR3 has 14 residues. Trimming at V came to 2 bases and at J to 11 bases, leaving 9 bases not matched to a gene. Germline V gene data show CDR1 as GTSNPN and CDR2 as SVGIG (reference sequence). The CDR3 DNA reads as TGTGCCTGGAGTCGTGAAGCGGGGGGAGGAGAGCTGTTTTTT. Amino acid sequence: CAWSREAGGGELFF.

The rearrangement joins TRBV14 to TRBJ1-6; D perhaps matches TRBD1 (5 bases). V lost 3 bases to trimming and J lost 6 bases, with 9 bases between them. This CDR3 is 14 amino acids long. The germline gives CDR1 SGHDN, CDR2 FVKESK. The CDR3: CASSQRGFNSPLHF. The DNA for the CDR3 is TGTGCCAGCAGCCAGAGGGGTTTTAATTCACCCCTCCACTTT. Full variable domain (missing parts from reference TRBV14 and TRBJ1-6): EAGVTQFPSHSVIEKGQTVTLRCDPISGHDNLYWYRRVMGKEIKFLLHFVKESKQDESGMPNNRFLAERTGGTYSTLKVQPAELEDSGVYFCASSQRGFNSPLHFGNGTRLTVT.

The V gene is TRBV6-5, the J gene TRBJ1-6; possibly TRBD1 for D (5 bases). There are 13 residues in the CDR3. V was shortened by 10 bases and J by 5 bases, with 12 bases between the two germline ends. Germline V gene data show CDR1 as MNHEY and CDR2 as SVGAGI. The CDR3 spells CAIRAGHNSPLHF. The CDR3 nucleotides are TGTGCCATACGGGCAGGGCATAATTCACCCCTCCACTTT.

The chain couples TRBV7-2 to TRBJ1-3; tentative D call: TRBD1 (6 bases). V gave up 4 bases and J gave up 2 bases, with 12 bases separating them. CDR3 length equals 15 residues. Germline V gives CDR1 SGHTA, CDR2 FQGNSA. The chain's CDR3 is CASSYGGGAGNTIYF. The CDR3 DNA reads TGTGCCAGCAGCTACGGGGGGGGCGCTGGAAACACCATATATTTT.

The CDR3 here is CASSYTPSGNTGELFF. The CDR3 bases are TGTGCCAGCAGTTACACCCCTAGCGGTAACACCGGGGAGCTGTTTTTT. The chain employs TRBV6-5 and TRBJ2-2; 7 positions match TRBD2. The CDR3 consists of 16 residues. Germline V gives CDR1 MNHEY, CDR2 SVGAGI. V dropped 2 bases and J dropped 2; count of bases not matched to a gene: 5.

This clone was counted between two and nine times. V usage is TRBV29-1 and J usage is TRBJ2-7, with 10 bases that match TRBD2. The CDR3 covers 15 residues. The germline gives CDR1 SQVTM, CDR2 ANQGSEA. The V gene end was trimmed by 3 bases and the J gene end by 0 bases; junction bases not matched to a gene: 5. The DNA for the CDR3 is TGCAGCGTTGAGCGAGCGGGAGGGTTCTCCTACGAGCAGTACTTC. Translation gives CSVERAGGFSYEQYF.

The V and J genes are TRBV2 and TRBJ2-2, with 10 bases fitting TRBD2. J was trimmed by 3 bases and V by 3 bases; bases with no gene match: 4. CDR1 is SNHLY and CDR2 is FYNNEI in the germline V gene. The CDR3 runs 16 residues. The CDR3 sequence: CASSEGSGGHTGELFF. In DNA form, the CDR3 reads TGTGCCAGCAGTGAGGGTAGCGGGGGGCACACCGGGGAGCTGTTTTTT.